One and the same sample provided the 28 T cell receptor beta chains below, sequenced in a study of CD8 T cells in ankylosing spondylitis (dated by TCRdb to about 2017). Libraries were constructed by 5' RACE. Sequenced on an Illumina HiSeq 2500. Using fastp at Q25 and MiXCR, TCRdb reprocessed the public reads and kept productive beta chains. Rows matching on CDR3 protein sequence are summarized as one entry with the most common DNA and genes. Counted in this sample were 35,000 to 45,000 distinct CDR3 sequences; about 10% of them appeared once. The ten largest clones take up 1.4% of the sample. The sequencing input was blood, either unsorted or a sorted T cell fraction (not recorded which). These receptors all stem from a male donor with ankylosing spondylitis or in good health (not recorded which).

Ten or more counts support this clonotype. The CDR3 region is CASSLSLRVSNQPQHF. For the CDR3, the DNA is TGTGCCAGCAGCTTAAGCCTCAGAGTTAGCAATCAGCCCCAGCATTTT. The chain carries TRBV7-8 and TRBJ1-5; D is unresolved. Trimming shortened V by 2 bases and J by 0 bases, and 11 bases separated the two germline ends. Looked up from germline, CDR1 is SGHVS and CDR2 is FQNEAQ. This CDR3 has 16 amino acids.

This clonotype was seen ten or more times. The rearrangement links TRBV9 to TRBJ2-4; 8 bases line up with TRBD2. V lost 4 bases and J lost 2; bases outside the gene matches: 5. Germline V gene lookup returns CDR1 SGDLS and CDR2 YYNGEE. CDR3 size: 15 residues. In nucleotides, the CDR3 is TGTGCCAGCAGCCCACGGGGGGGCCCCAAAAACATTCAGTACTTC. Translation: CASSPRGGPKNIQYF.

This clonotype was seen at least ten times. The CDR3 is CASSSPRDRGGQPQHF. The CDR3 DNA is TGTGCCAGCAGTTCCCCCCGGGACAGGGGAGGTCAGCCCCAGCATTTT. The V gene is TRBV27, the J gene TRBJ1-5; 10 nucleotides match TRBD1. This CDR3 is built from 16 residues. CDR1 is MNHEY, CDR2 SMNVEV, per germline (reference sequence). Germline trimming cut 4 bases from V and 6 bases from J; bases unmatched to any gene: 9.

Only one count was recorded for this clonotype. This chain connects TRBV12-3 or TRBV12-4 to TRBJ1-2; D remains ambiguous. V lost 3 bases and J lost 1, with 6 bases in between. The CDR3 is 13 amino acids. The CDR3 here is CASSLQSNYGYTF. CDR3 coding DNA: TGTGCCAGCAGTTTGCAGAGTAACTATGGCTACACCTTC.

This clonotype was seen at least ten times. The chain is built from TRBV5-1 and TRBJ2-1; 9 bases agree with TRBD1. V was pared by 0 bases and J by 2 bases, with 3 bases of the junction left unmatched. Germline-derived CDR1 and CDR2 are SGHRS and YFSETQ. This CDR3 region has 16 residues. CDR3 coding DNA: TGCGCCAGCAGCTTGGTTAGGGACAGGGCCTACAATGAGCAGTTCTTC. Encoded protein: CASSLVRDRAYNEQFF.

This clonotype was seen many times. The V gene is TRBV5-1, the J gene TRBJ2-7; D not resolved. Trimming removed 0 bases at V and 2 bases at J, with 18 bases between. The CDR3 loop spans 17 amino acids. The germline gives CDR1 SGHRS, CDR2 YFSETQ. The CDR3 spells CASSLGTLRVATYEQYF. The CDR3 DNA follows: TGCGCCAGCAGCTTGGGCACCCTCCGGGTGGCAACCTACGAGCAGTACTTC.

The chain has TRBV25-1 and TRBJ2-5, with D possibly being TRBD1 (6 bases). This CDR3 is 15 amino acids long. Germline V gene sequence: CDR1 MGHDK, CDR2 SYGVNS. Trimming cost V 1 base and J 2 bases, with 11 bases left between them. The CDR3 DNA reads TGTGCCAGCAGTGAATTTGGGGGCCCTCAAGAGACCCAGTACTTC. Translation gives CASSEFGGPQETQYF.

This chain uses TRBV20-1 with TRBJ2-7; TRBD1 matches at 7 bases. There are 15 residues in the CDR3. The germline CDR1 and CDR2 sequences are DFQATT and SNEGSKA (reference sequence). V was clipped by 2 bases and J by 1 base; unmatched bases: 8. CDR3 DNA sequence: TGCAGTGCTAGACCCTTCGACAGGGATTCCTACGAGCAGTACTTC. Protein: CSARPFDRDSYEQYF.

This sequence joins TRBV10-3 and TRBJ2-2; 8 nucleotides agree with TRBD1. V lost 3 bases to trimming and J lost 5 bases; unmatched junction nucleotides: 8. This CDR3 comprises 16 residues. The germline V gene encodes CDR1 ENHRY and CDR2 SYGVKD. Here the CDR3 DNA reads TGTGCCATCAGTGATGACGGACAGGGCGTTACCGGGGAGCTGTTTTTT. Its translation is CAISDDGQGVTGELFF.

The table lists this clonotype with a few counts. A clone one base away is much larger, so this may be a read error. J is TRBJ1-1 and V is TRBV13, with 8 nucleotides matching TRBD1. The CDR3 contains 18 residues. CDR1 PRHDT and CDR2 FYEKMQ come from the germline V gene (reference sequence). Written as DNA, the CDR3 is TGTGCCTGCAGTTTATTATCGCCAGGGGGCGAGGTATCCACTGAAGCTTTCTTT. Amino acids: CACSLLSPGGEVSTEAFF.

This clonotype was found many times. V gene TRBV5-1 combines with J gene TRBJ2-7; 8 positions agree with TRBD2. The ends lost 3 bases at V and 5 bases at J; junction bases unmatched: 4. CDR3 size: 13 residues. The germline V gene encodes CDR1 SGHRS and CDR2 YFSETQ. CDR3 amino acids: CASSYTGGDEQYF. CDR3 DNA sequence: TGCGCCAGCAGCTACACGGGGGGGGACGAGCAGTACTTC. Complete variable domain (other parts from reference TRBV5-1 and TRBJ2-7): KAGVTQTPRYLIKTRGQQVTLSCSPISGHRSVSWYQQTPGQGLQFLFEYFSETQRNKGNFPGRFSGRQFSNSRSEMNVSTLELGDSALYLCASSYTGGDEQYFGPGTRLTVT.

This clonotype was recorded many times. V and J are TRBV5-1 and TRBJ1-5, with a tentative D call TRBD1 (6 bases). The CDR3 consists of 16 residues. V gave up 4 bases and J gave up 3 bases, with 17 bases separating them. From germline, CDR1 is SGHRS and CDR2 YFSETQ. CDR3 nucleotides: TGCGCCAGCAGCCCGGGGCAGGGGACGGCCAATCAGCCCCAGCATTTT. Translating gives CASSPGQGTANQPQHF.

The rearrangement uses TRBV7-2 and TRBJ2-7; no firm D call. Germline V gene sequence: CDR1 SGHTA, CDR2 FQGNSA. The CDR3 sequence is 13 residues long. Trimming took 5 bases from V and 2 from J, leaving 10 bases between them. The CDR3 region is CASSARTAYEQYF. In nucleotides, the CDR3 is TGTGCCAGCAGCGCCCGGACCGCCTACGAGCAGTACTTC.

This clonotype was observed many times. This chain joins TRBV6-2 or TRBV6-3 and TRBJ1-1; unclear D gene. In germline, CDR1 is MNHEY, CDR2 SVGEGT. The length of the CDR3 is 11 residues. Trimming took off 2 bases at V and 6 bases at J, with 4 bases between the two ends. In DNA, the CDR3 is TGTGCCAGCAGTTACAGGGCTGAAGCTTTCTTT. Amino acid sequence: CASSYRAEAFF.

Concerning this clonotype: A clone one base away is much larger, so this may be a read error. The chain has TRBV12-3 or TRBV12-4 and TRBJ1-5; possible D gene TRBD1, 5 bases. This CDR3 contains 15 residues. Trimming took 6 bases from V and 3 from J, leaving 15 bases between them. CDR3 in DNA: TGTGCCAGCAGCAAAAACCGAGGGGCCAATCAGCCCCAGCATTTT. Protein product: CASSKNRGANQPQHF.

This clonotype was observed many times. The chain combines TRBV6-5 with TRBJ2-2, with D uncertain. The CDR3 length is 13 residues. Germline values: CDR1 MNHEY, CDR2 SVGAGI. Trimming removed 2 bases from V and 6 bases from J, with 7 bases in between. The CDR3 sequence: CASSYGTAGELFF. CDR3 in DNA: TGTGCCAGCAGTTACGGTACGGCCGGGGAGCTGTTTTTT.

The table lists this clonotype with a few counts. The chain has TRBV18 and TRBJ1-1; TRBD1 is a possible D gene (5 bases). This CDR3 is built from 14 residues. Germline CDR1 KGHSH, CDR2 LQKENI. V was cut by 3 bases and J by 1 base, with 9 bases left in between. The DNA for the CDR3 is TGTGCCAGCTCACCCGAGACAGAGAACACTGAAGCTTTCTTT. The encoded protein is CASSPETENTEAFF.

Many counts were recorded for this clonotype. The chain joins TRBV5-1 to TRBJ2-3, with D hard to call. Germline assignment: CDR1 SGHRS and CDR2 YFSETQ. This CDR3 spans 11 amino acids. V lost 0 bases and J 6 bases, leaving 2 bases between the germline ends. CDR3 sequence: CASSLVDTQYF. DNA of the CDR3: TGCGCCAGCAGCTTGGTGGATACGCAGTATTTT.

This clonotype was counted between two and nine times. The V and J genes are TRBV19 and TRBJ1-5; 8 positions agree with TRBD1. The CDR3 contains 17 residues. J lost 0 bases, V lost 0 bases, and 4 bases had no gene match. CDR1 is LNHDA and CDR2 is SQIVND in the germline V gene (reference sequence). The CDR3: CASSIDSGGFSNQPQHF. CDR3 sequence (DNA): TGTGCCAGTAGTATAGATTCAGGGGGCTTTAGCAATCAGCCCCAGCATTTT.

In this sample, this clonotype turned up many times. This chain links TRBV6-1 with TRBJ2-2; either TRBD1 or TRBD2 may fit D (5 bases each). The CDR3 extends over 14 amino acids. V lost 6 bases and J lost 10, with 18 bases in between. Germline V gene lookup returns CDR1 MNHNS and CDR2 SASEGT. CDR3 in DNA: TGTGCCAGCAGAGGTTTCCAGGGACGTTTGGAGCTGTTTTTT. Protein sequence: CASRGFQGRLELFF.

This clonotype showed up just a few times. V gene TRBV5-1 combines with J gene TRBJ1-2; D is unresolved. CDR1 is SGHRS, CDR2 YFSETQ, per germline. V was pared by 5 bases and J by 8 bases, with 13 bases between. CDR3 length equals 12 residues. The CDR3 here is CASSYGASGYTF. CDR3 DNA sequence: TGCGCCAGCAGTTATGGAGCATCGGGCTACACCTTC.

The rearrangement joins TRBV12-3 or TRBV12-4 to TRBJ2-7; 12 positions match TRBD2. Unmatched junction bases numbered 11, after V lost 6 bases and J lost 5 bases. CDR3 size: 16 residues. CDR3 in amino acids: CASSWDRTSGDDEQYF. Written as DNA, the CDR3 is TGTGCCAGCAGCTGGGATCGGACTAGCGGGGACGACGAGCAGTACTTC.

At least ten counts were recorded for this clonotype. V usage is TRBV28 and J usage is TRBJ1-5; possibly TRBD1 for D (5 bases). The CDR3 covers 15 residues. The germline CDR1 and CDR2 sequences are MDHEN and SYDVKM. The ends were cut back, 3 bases at V and 1 base at J, with 10 bases in the middle. The CDR3 nucleotides are TGTGCCAGCAGTTTTAGCGGGGCAAGCAATCAGCCCCAGCATTTT. Translating it yields CASSFSGASNQPQHF.

This clonotype was seen ten or more times. V usage is TRBV11-2 and J usage is TRBJ2-7, with D possibly matching TRBD2 (7 bases). The CDR3 loop spans 18 amino acids. CDR1 SGHAT and CDR2 FQNNGV come from the germline V gene. V lost 2 bases to trimming and J lost 4 bases, with 24 bases between them. The CDR3 nucleotides are TGTGCCAGCAGCTTAATAGTCACTCGGGGGGCCACCTGGTACGAGCAGTACTTC. The encoded protein is CASSLIVTRGATWYEQYF.

This clonotype was seen a few times. The genes are TRBV27 and TRBJ2-3, with 12 bases aligning to TRBD2. Germline CDR1 MNHEY, CDR2 SMNVEV (reference sequence). CDR3 length: 16 residues. Trimming at V came to 7 bases and at J to 0 bases, leaving 5 bases not matched to a gene. For the CDR3, the DNA is TGTGCCAGCACCCAACTAGCGGGGGGTAGCACAGATACGCAGTATTTT. Encoded protein: CASTQLAGGSTDTQYF.

The chain combines TRBV28 with TRBJ2-3; 9 bases are a match to TRBD1. V lost 3 bases and J lost 2; bases outside the gene matches: 18. The germline V gene has CDR1 MDHEN and CDR2 SYDVKM. The CDR3 spans 20 residues. The CDR3 region has the DNA TGTGCCAGCAGTTTCGGGCCGGACAGGGGTTTCTCAGCACCCACAGATACGCAGTATTTT. Its translation is CASSFGPDRGFSAPTDTQYF.

In this sample, this clonotype turned up many times. This chain joins TRBV28 and TRBJ1-5; D call uncertain. The CDR3 sequence is 13 residues long. V gave up 5 bases and J gave up 3 bases, with 8 bases separating them. CDR1 is MDHEN and CDR2 is SYDVKM in the germline V gene. This chain's CDR3 is CASSGQDNQPQHF. The CDR3 DNA sequence: TGTGCCAGCAGTGGTCAGGACAATCAGCCCCAGCATTTT.

J is TRBJ1-1 and V is TRBV7-8; D call uncertain. CDR3 length equals 15 residues. Germline values: CDR1 SGHVS, CDR2 FQNEAQ. V was cut by 5 bases and J by 3 bases, with 16 bases left in between. The CDR3 sequence is CASSARLPGDTEAFF. As DNA, the CDR3 is TGTGCCAGCAGCGCTAGACTCCCTGGGGACACTGAAGCTTTCTTT.